This T cell receptor (beta chain) is from a study of cytomegalovirus exposure and HLA in healthy donors. Background on the study: From HLA-typed donors, an early data release held about 92 million unique TCRs. Study findings and constraints: In an earlier analysis, in approximately 630 donors, most V segments appeared productive either ~87% or ~30% of the time. High sensitivity and specificity were reportedly achieved when the classifier diagnosed cytomegalovirus status.

The PCR was carried out with 60 Vbeta primers and 13 Jbeta primers. Libraries were prepared by immunoSEQ multiplex PCR; TCRdb keeps only in-frame clonotypes and omits some of them. Its table records more than 95,000 clones. For this clone: As yet, its antigen is unknown.

The sequencing sample was made of PBMCs. This TCR came from a man aged 40-55 years in good health and CMV-seronegative.

The CDR3 DNA reads TGTGCCAGCAGTGCCGGGACAGCAGGAAACACCATATATTTT. Translated, it gives CASSAGTAGNTIYF. The chain links TRBV6-1 to TRBJ1-3, with 7 bases aligning to TRBD1. From germline, CDR1 is MNHNS and CDR2 SASEGT. The V gene end was trimmed by 4 bases and the J gene end by 4 bases; junction bases not matched to a gene: 4. CDR3 length: 14 residues.